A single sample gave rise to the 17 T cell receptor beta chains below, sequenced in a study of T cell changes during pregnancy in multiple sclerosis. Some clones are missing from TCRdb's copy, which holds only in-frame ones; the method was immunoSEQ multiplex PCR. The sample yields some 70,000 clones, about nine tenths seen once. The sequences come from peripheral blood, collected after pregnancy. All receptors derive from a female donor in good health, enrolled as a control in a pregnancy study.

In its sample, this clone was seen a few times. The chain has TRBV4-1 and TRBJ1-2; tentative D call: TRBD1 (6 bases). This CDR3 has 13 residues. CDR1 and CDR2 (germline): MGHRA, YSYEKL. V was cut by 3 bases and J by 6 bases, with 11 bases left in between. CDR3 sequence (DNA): TGCGCCAGCAGCCAGGCCAACAGGGATGGCTACACCTTC. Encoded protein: CASSQANRDGYTF.

CDR3 loop: CASSPGQLNTEAFF. The CDR3 DNA reads as TGTGCCAGCAGCCCGGGACAGCTTAACACTGAAGCTTTCTTT. The rearrangement links TRBV11-2 to TRBJ1-1; the match to TRBD1 covers 7 bases. CDR1 SGHAT and CDR2 FQNNGV come from the germline V gene. This CDR3 spans 14 amino acids. J was trimmed by 2 bases and V by 5 bases; bases with no gene match: 5.

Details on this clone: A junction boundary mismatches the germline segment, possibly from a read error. For the CDR3, the DNA is TGTGCCAGCAGTAACTCCGGGACAGGGTGGGCCTATGGCTACACCTTC. It yields the protein CASSNSGTGWAYGYTF. V usage is TRBV6-4 and J usage is TRBJ1-2; 9 bases align to TRBD1. Germline-derived CDR1 and CDR2 are MRHNA and SNTAGT. This CDR3 is built from 16 residues.

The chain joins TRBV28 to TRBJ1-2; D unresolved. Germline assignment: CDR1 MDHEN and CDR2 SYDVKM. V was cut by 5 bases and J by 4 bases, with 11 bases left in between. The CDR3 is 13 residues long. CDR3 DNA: TGTGCCAGCAGTCAGCAGGTTAGCTATGGCTACACCTTC. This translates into CASSQQVSYGYTF.

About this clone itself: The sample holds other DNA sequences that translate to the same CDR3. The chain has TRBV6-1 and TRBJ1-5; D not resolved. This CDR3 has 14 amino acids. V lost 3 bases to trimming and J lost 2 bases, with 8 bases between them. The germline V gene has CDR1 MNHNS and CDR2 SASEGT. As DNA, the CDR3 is TGTGCCAGCAGTGAGTCCGGGGGCAATCAGCCCCAGCATTTT. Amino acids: CASSESGGNQPQHF.

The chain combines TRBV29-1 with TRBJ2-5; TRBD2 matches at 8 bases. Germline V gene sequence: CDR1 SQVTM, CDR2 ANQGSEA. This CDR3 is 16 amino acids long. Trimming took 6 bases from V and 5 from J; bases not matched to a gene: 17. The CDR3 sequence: CSVPPGGGGHGETQYF. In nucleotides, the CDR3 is TGCAGCGTCCCCCCGGGGGGGGGCGGTCACGGGGAGACCCAGTACTTC.

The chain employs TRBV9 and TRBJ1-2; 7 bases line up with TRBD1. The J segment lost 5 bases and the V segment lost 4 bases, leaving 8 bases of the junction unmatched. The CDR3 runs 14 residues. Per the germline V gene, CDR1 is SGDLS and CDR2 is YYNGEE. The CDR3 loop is CASSSSQGSYGYTF. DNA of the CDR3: TGTGCCAGCAGCTCCTCACAGGGGTCGTATGGCTACACCTTC. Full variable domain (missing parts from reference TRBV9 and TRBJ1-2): DSGVTQTPKHLITATGQRVTLRCSPRSGDLSVYWYQQSLDQGLQFLIQYYNGEERAKGNILERFSAQQFPDLHSELNLSSLELGDSALYFCASSSSQGSYGYTFGSGTRLTVV.

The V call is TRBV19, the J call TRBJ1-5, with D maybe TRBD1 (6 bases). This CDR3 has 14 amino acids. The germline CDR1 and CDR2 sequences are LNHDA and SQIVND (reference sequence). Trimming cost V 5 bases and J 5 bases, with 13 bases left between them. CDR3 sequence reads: CASSPQGVHQPQHF. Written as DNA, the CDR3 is TGTGCCAGTAGTCCACAGGGAGTGCATCAGCCCCAGCATTTT. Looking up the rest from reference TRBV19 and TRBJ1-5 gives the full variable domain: DGGITQSPKYLFRKEGQNVTLSCEQNLNHDAMYWYRQDPGQGLRLIYYSQIVNDFQKGDIAEGYSVSREKKESFPLTVTSAQKNPTAFYLCASSPQGVHQPQHFGDGTRLSIL.

Here the CDR3 DNA reads TGTGCCAGCAGTTCAAATGGGGGGTTAGGTCAGCCCCAGCATTTT. It specifies CASSSNGGLGQPQHF. V usage is TRBV27 and J usage is TRBJ1-5; a possible D gene is TRBD1 (5 bases). Germline V CDR1 and CDR2: MNHEY, SMNVEV (reference sequence). V lost 4 bases and J lost 6, with 16 bases in between. This CDR3 has 15 amino acids.

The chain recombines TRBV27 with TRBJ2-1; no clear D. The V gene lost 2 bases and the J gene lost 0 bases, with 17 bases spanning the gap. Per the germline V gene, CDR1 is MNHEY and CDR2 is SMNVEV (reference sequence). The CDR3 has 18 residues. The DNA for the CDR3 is TGTGCCAGCAGTTTAAGGCTAGTGCCCTCCTCCTCCTACAATGAGCAGTTCTTC. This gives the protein CASSLRLVPSSSYNEQFF.

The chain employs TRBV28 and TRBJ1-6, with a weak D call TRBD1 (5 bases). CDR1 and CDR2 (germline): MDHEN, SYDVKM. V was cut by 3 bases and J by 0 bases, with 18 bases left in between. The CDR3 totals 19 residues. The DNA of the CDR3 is TGTGCCAGCAGTTTGGCCGGGAGACAGACAAGCTCCTATAATTCACCCCTCCACTTT. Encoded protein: CASSLAGRQTSSYNSPLHF.

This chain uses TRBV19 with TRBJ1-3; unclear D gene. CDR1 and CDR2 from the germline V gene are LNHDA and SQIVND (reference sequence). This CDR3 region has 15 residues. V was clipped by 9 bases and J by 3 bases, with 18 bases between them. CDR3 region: CASHFSAGVGNTIYF. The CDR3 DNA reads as TGTGCCAGCCATTTCTCTGCGGGTGTTGGAAACACCATATATTTT.

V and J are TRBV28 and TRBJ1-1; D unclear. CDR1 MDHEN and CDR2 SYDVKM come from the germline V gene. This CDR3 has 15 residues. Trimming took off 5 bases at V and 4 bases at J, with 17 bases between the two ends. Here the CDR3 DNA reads TGTGCCAGCAGTAGCCCCATCTCCACCGGCACTGAAGCTTTCTTT. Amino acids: CASSSPISTGTEAFF.

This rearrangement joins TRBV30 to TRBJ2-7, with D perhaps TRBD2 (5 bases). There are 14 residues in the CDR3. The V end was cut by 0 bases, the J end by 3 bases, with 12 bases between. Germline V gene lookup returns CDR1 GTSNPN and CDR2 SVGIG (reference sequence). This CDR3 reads CAWSVRVGVYEQYF. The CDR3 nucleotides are TGTGCCTGGAGTGTACGGGTGGGAGTCTACGAGCAGTACTTC. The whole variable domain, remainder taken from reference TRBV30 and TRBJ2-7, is SQTIHQWPATLVQPVGSPLSLECTVEGTSNPNLYWYRQAAGRGLQLLFYSVGIGQISSEVPQNLSASRPQDRQFILSSKKLLLSDSGFYLCAWSVRVGVYEQYFGPGTRLTVT.

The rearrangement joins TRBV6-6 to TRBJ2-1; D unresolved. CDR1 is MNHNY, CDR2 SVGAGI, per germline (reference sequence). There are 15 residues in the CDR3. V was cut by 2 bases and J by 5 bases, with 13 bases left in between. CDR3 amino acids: CASSYAVAVDNEQFF. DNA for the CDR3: TGTGCCAGCAGTTACGCGGTAGCAGTCGACAATGAGCAGTTCTTC.

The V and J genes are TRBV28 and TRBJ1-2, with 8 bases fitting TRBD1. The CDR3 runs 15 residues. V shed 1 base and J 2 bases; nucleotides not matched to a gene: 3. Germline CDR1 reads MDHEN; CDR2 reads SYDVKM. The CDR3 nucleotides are TGTGCCAGCAGTTTATCCCAGGGGGCGAACTATGGCTACACCTTC. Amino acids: CASSLSQGANYGYTF.

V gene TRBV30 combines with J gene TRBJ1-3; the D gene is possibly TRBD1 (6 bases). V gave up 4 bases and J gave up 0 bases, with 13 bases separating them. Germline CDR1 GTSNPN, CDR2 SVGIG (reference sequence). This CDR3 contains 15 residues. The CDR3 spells CAWTADRASGNTIYF. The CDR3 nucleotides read TGTGCCTGGACCGCGGACAGAGCCTCTGGAAACACCATATATTTT.